The 10 T cell receptor beta chains reported below all come from one sample, sequenced in a study of shared clonotypes between healthy human individuals. Clones were sequenced by immunoSEQ multiplex PCR, and TCRdb holds only the in-frame ones, with some missing. The sample includes 2 million to 2.5 million clones, more than 85% of them seen just once. Naive CD8 cells lacked CD45RO and underwent positive selection for CCR7, leaving out terminally differentiated effector memory CD45RA+ cells. Sequenced: naive CD8+ T cells from PBMCs. These receptors all stem from a young man in good health. Some clones in this sample may be carry-over from other donors' samples.

The chain's CDR3 is CASSPGGSLQHF. The CDR3 DNA is TGTGCCAGCAGCCCTGGGGGGTCCCTTCAGCATTTT. The chain combines TRBV27 with TRBJ1-5, with D perhaps TRBD1 (5 bases). CDR3 length equals 12 residues. Trimming removed 6 bases from V and 13 bases from J, with 16 bases in between. Germline values: CDR1 MNHEY, CDR2 SMNVEV (reference sequence).

The chain combines TRBV5-6 with TRBJ1-1; tentative D call: TRBD1 (5 bases). This CDR3 is built from 12 residues. Trimming removed 4 bases from V and 1 base from J, with 5 bases in between. The germline gives CDR1 SGHDT, CDR2 YYEEEE. The CDR3 DNA sequence: TGTGCCAGCAGCGGGGGGAACACTGAAGCTTTCTTT. Its protein is CASSGGNTEAFF.

The V and J genes are TRBV5-1 and TRBJ2-1; 10 nucleotides agree with TRBD1. Looked up from germline, CDR1 is SGHRS and CDR2 is YFSETQ. This CDR3 comprises 15 residues. Trimming removed 1 base from V and 3 bases from J; junction bases left unmatched: 1. The CDR3 sequence is CASSLWDRGYNEQFF. Here the CDR3 DNA reads TGCGCCAGCAGCTTGTGGGACAGGGGCTACAATGAGCAGTTCTTC.

V usage is TRBV7-8 and J usage is TRBJ1-5, with 7 bases that match TRBD1. CDR3 length: 17 residues. Germline V lookup: CDR1 SGHVS, CDR2 FQNEAQ. V was pared by 4 bases and J by 6 bases, with 15 bases of the junction left unmatched. Here the CDR3 reads CASSSSDRERIGQPQHF. CDR3 nucleotide sequence: TGTGCCAGCAGCTCTTCTGACAGGGAGAGGATAGGTCAGCCCCAGCATTTT.

A word on this clone: Other DNA variants within this sample encode the same CDR3. This chain joins TRBV9 and TRBJ2-1, with TRBD2 matching over 11 bases. CDR1 is SGDLS and CDR2 is YYNGEE in the germline V gene. V lost 3 bases and J lost 5; bases outside the gene matches: 4. The CDR3 has 15 amino acids. The CDR3: CASSGGTSGHNEQFF. The CDR3 DNA reads as TGTGCCAGCAGCGGCGGGACTAGCGGCCACAATGAGCAGTTCTTC.

J is TRBJ2-7 and V is TRBV27; TRBD2 might be the D (8 bases). Per the germline V gene, CDR1 is MNHEY and CDR2 is SMNVEV (reference sequence). Trimming left V 6 bases short and J 3 bases short, with 24 bases between. This CDR3 spans 17 amino acids. CDR3 DNA: TGTGCCAGCAGAAGCAAACTAGCGGAAAACAGGGGCTACGAGCAGTACTTC. It yields the protein CASRSKLAENRGYEQYF.

The V and J genes are TRBV28 and TRBJ2-5; TRBD1 might be the D (6 bases). The germline gives CDR1 MDHEN, CDR2 SYDVKM. Trimming shortened V by 5 bases and J by 4 bases, and 17 bases separated the two germline ends. The CDR3 runs 15 residues. CDR3 nucleotides: TGTGCCAGCAGTGGCCGGGACACCGAGGGAGAGACCCAGTACTTC. This codes for CASSGRDTEGETQYF. The full variable domain, in which reference TRBV28 and TRBJ2-5 provide the parts outside the CDR3, is DVKVTQSSRYLVKRTGEKVFLECVQDMDHENMFWYRQDPGLGLRLIYFSYDVKMKEKGDIPEGYSVSREKKERFSLILESASTNQTSMYLCASSGRDTEGETQYFGPGTRLLVL.

The chain employs TRBV11-2 and TRBJ2-1, with TRBD2 identical over 13 bases. The CDR3 covers 16 residues. The junction had 10 bases not matched to a gene; V was cut back by 5 bases and J by 9 bases. CDR1 is SGHAT and CDR2 is FQNNGV in the germline V gene. CDR3 in DNA: TGTGCCAGCAGCCAAGTGGTAGGACTAGCGGGAGTTGAGCAGTTCTTC. Protein sequence: CASSQVVGLAGVEQFF.

The chain has TRBV6-1 and TRBJ2-1; TRBD2 matches at 9 bases. This CDR3 contains 15 residues. V was pared by 4 bases and J by 2 bases, with 3 bases of the junction left unmatched. Germline CDR1 is MNHNS and CDR2 is SASEGT. The CDR3 DNA reads as TGTGCCAGCAGTGCTCTAGCGGGGACCTACAATGAGCAGTTCTTC. Its protein product is CASSALAGTYNEQFF.

The chain carries TRBV29-1 and TRBJ2-7; D may match TRBD1 or TRBD2 (7 bases each). Germline V CDR1 and CDR2: SQVTM, ANQGSEA. Trimming cost V 6 bases and J 2 bases, with 17 bases left between them. The CDR3 totals 14 residues. This CDR3 is CSVGAGGLTYEQYF. Here the CDR3 DNA reads TGCAGCGTGGGGGCAGGGGGACTAACCTACGAGCAGTACTTC.